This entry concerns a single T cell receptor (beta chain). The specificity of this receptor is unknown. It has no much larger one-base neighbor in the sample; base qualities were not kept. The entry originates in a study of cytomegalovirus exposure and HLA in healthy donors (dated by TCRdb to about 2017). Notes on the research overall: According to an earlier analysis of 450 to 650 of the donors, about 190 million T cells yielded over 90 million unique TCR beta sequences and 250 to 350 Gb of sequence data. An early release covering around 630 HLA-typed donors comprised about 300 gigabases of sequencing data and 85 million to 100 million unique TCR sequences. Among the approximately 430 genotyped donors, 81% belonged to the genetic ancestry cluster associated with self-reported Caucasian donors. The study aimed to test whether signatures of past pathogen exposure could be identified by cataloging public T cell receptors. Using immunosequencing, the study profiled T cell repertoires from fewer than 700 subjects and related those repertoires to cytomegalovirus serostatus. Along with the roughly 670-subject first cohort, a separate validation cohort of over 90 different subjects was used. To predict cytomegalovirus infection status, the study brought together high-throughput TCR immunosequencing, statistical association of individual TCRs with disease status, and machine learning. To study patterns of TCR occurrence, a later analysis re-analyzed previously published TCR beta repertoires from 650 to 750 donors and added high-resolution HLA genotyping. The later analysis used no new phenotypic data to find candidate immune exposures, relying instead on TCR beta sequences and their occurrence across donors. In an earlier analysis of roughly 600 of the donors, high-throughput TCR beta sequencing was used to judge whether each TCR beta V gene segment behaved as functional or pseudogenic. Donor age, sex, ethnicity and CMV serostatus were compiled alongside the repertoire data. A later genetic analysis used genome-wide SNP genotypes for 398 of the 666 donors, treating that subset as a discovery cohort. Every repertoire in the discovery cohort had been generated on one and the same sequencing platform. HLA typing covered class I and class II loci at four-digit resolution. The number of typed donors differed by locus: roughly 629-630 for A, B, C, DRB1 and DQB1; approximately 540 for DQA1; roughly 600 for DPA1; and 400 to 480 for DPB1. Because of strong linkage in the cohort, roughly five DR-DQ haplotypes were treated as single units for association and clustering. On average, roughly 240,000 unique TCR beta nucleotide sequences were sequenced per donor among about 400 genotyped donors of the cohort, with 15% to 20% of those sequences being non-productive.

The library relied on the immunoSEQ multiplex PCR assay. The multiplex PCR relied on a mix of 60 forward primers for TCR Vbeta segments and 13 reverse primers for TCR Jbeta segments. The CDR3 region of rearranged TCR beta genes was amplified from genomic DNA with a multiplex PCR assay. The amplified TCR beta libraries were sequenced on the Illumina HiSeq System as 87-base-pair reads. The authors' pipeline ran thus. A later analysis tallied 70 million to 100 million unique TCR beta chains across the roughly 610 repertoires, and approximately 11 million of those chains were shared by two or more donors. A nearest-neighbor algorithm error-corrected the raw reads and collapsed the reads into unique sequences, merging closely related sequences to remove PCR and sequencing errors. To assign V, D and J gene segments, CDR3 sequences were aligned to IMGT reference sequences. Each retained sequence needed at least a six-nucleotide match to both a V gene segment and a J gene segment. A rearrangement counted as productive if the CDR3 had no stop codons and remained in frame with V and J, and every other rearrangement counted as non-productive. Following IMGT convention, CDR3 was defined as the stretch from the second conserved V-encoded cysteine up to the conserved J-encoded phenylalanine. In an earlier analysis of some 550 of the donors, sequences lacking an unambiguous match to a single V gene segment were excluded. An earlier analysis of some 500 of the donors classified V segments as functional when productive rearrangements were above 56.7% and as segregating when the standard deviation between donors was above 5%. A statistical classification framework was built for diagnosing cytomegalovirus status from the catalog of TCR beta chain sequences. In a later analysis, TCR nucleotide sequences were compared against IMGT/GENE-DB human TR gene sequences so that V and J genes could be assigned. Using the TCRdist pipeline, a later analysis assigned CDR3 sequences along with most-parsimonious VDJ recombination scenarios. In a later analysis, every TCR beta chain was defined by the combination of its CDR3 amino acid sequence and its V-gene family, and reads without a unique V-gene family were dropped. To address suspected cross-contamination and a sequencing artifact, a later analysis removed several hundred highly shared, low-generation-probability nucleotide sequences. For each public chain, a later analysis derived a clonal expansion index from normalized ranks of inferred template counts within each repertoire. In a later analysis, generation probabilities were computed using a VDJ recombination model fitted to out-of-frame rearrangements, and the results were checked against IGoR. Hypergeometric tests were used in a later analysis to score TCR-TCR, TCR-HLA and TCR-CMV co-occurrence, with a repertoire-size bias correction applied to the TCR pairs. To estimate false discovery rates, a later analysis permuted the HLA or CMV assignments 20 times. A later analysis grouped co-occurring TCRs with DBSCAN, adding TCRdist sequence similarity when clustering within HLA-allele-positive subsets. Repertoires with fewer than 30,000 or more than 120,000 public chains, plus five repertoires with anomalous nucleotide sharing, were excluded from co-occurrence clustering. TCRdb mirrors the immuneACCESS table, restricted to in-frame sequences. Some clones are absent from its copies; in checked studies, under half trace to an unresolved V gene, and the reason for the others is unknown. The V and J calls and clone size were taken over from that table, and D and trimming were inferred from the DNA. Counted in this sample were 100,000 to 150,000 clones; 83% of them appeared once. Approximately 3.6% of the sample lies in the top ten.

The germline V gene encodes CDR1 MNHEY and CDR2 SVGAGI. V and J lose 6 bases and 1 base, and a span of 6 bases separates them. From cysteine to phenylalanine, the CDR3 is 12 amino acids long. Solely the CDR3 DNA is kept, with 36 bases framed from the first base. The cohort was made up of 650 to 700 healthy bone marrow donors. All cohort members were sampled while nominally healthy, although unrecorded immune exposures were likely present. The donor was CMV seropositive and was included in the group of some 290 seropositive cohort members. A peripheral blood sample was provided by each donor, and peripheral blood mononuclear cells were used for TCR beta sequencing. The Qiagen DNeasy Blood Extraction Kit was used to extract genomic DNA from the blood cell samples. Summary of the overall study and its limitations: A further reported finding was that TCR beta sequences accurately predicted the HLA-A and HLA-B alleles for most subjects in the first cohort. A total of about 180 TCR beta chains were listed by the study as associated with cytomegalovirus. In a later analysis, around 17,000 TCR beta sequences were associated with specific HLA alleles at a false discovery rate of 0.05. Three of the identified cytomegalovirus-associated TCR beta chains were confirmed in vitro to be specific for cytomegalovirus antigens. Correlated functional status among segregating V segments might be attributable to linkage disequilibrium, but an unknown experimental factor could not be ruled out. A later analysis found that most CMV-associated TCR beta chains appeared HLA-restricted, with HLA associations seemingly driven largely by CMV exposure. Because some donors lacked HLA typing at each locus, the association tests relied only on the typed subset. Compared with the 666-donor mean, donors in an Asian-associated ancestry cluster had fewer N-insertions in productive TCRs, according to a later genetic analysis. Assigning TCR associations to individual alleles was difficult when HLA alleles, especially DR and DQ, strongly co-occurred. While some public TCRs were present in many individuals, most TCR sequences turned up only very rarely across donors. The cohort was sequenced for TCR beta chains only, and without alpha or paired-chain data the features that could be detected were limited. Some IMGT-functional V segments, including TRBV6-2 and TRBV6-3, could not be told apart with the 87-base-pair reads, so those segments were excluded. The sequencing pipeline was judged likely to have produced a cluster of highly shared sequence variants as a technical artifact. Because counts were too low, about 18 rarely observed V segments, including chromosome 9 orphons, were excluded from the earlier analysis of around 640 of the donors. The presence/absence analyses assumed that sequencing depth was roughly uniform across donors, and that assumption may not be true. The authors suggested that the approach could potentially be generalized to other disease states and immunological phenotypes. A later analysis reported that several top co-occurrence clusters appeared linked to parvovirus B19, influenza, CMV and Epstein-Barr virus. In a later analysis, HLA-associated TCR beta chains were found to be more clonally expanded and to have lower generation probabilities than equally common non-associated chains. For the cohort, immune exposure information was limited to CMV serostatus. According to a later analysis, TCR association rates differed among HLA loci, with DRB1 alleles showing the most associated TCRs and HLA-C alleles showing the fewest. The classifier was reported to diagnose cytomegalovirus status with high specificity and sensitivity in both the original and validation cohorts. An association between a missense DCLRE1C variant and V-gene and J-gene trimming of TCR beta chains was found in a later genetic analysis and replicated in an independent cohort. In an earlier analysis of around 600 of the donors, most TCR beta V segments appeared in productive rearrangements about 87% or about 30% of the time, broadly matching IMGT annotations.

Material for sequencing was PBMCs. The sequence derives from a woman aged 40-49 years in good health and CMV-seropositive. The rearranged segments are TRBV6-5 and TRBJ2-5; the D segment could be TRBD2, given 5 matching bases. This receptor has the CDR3 CASSRGQETQYF. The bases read TGTGCCAGCAGCCGGGGCCAAGAGACCCAGTACTTC.